This paragraph reports one T cell receptor beta chain. Its cognate antigen is unknown. This specimen belongs to a study of shared clonotypes between healthy human individuals. Study at large: Contributing individuals were two females and a few males aged 18 to 49. CD8 memory received one plate per donor, CD8 naive two, CD4 memory three and CD4 naive three.

Broader study findings: Four donors shared approximately 5% of their naive CD4 clonotypes.

CD45RO-negative CD8 cells positively selected for CCR7 made up the naive population, which excluded terminally differentiated effector memory CD45RA+ cells. Splitting of each subset's genomic DNA was done evenly across several immunoSEQ plates. Clones were sequenced by immunoSEQ multiplex PCR, and TCRdb holds only the in-frame ones, with some missing. The data show about 2,200,000 clones, about 93% seen once. V lost 5 bases and J lost 3; bases outside the gene matches: 16. This CDR3 is built from 18 residues. Germline CDR1 is MDHEN and CDR2 is SYDVKM. The specimen was naive CD8+ T cells from PBMCs. The sequence came from a young man in good health. Some clones in this sample may be carry-over from other donors' samples. The rearrangement joins TRBV28 to TRBJ1-2; 9 positions agree with TRBD1. In nucleotides, the CDR3 is TGTGCCAGCAGTCTCCGGACAGGGGAGGGCCCGTTAGACTATGGCTACACCTTC. This gives the protein CASSLRTGEGPLDYGYTF.